These 13 T cell receptor beta chains came from one sample sequenced in a study of T cells in Graves' hyperthyroidism and ophthalmopathy. RNA transcripts served as the template for amplifying TCR beta CDR3 regions. First-round RT-PCR targeting the TCR CDR3 was performed with the HTBI primer set. TCRdb reanalysed the multiplex PCR reads using MiXCR and keeps one entry per CDR3 protein. This repertoire shows 490,000 or so distinct CDR3 sequences, 22% found once; its top ten account for 49%. The sequenced material came from blood. These receptor sequences come from a woman aged 70-85 years with Graves' ophthalmopathy.

CDR3 DNA: TGTGCCTGGAGTGAAACGGGGGCCCAGCCCCAGCATTTT. Its protein product is CAWSETGAQPQHF. The chain joins TRBV30 to TRBJ1-5; possible D gene TRBD1, 6 bases. The CDR3 covers 13 residues. Germline CDR1 and CDR2: GTSNPN and SVGIG (reference sequence). The germline V and J ends were trimmed by 1 base and 7 bases, with 11 bases remaining between them.

This clonotype was found many times. This chain links TRBV12-3 or TRBV12-4 with TRBJ1-1; TRBD1 is a possible D gene (5 bases). The CDR3 has 14 residues. The germline V and J ends were trimmed by 5 bases and 6 bases, with 16 bases remaining between them. This CDR3 reads CASSLHGVGAEAFF. The CDR3 bases are TGTGCCAGCAGTCTACATGGGGTAGGGGCTGAAGCTTTCTTT.

This clonotype was picked up many times. The chain couples TRBV28 to TRBJ1-3; D ambiguous. CDR3 size: 16 residues. Germline CDR1 reads MDHEN; CDR2 reads SYDVKM. Trimming stripped 3 bases from V and 0 bases from J, with 12 bases between. The CDR3 nucleotides read TGTGCCAGCAGTTTTCCCGGGCAGACCTCTGGAAACACCATATATTTT. This codes for CASSFPGQTSGNTIYF.

The chain combines TRBV7-9 with TRBJ1-4, with TRBD1 as a possible D gene (5 bases). CDR3 length equals 14 residues. Germline CDR1 SEHNR, CDR2 FQNEAQ (reference sequence). V was cut by 6 bases and J by 5 bases, with 13 bases left in between. CDR3 coding DNA: TGTGCCAGCAGAACCGGGGGGTTAAATGAAAAACTGTTTTTT. Its translation is CASRTGGLNEKLFF.

The CDR3 loop reads CAWSVGRPQTGNTIYF. CDR3 in DNA: TGTGCCTGGAGTGTGGGGAGGCCGCAAACTGGAAACACCATATATTTT. The gene calls are TRBV30 and TRBJ1-3; D call uncertain. Germline loops: CDR1 GTSNPN, CDR2 SVGIG (reference sequence). The ends were cut back, 0 bases at V and 2 bases at J, with 14 bases in the middle. The CDR3 totals 16 residues.

About this clonotype itself: Since a much larger clone is just one base distant, this may be a read error. The V and J genes are TRBV2 and TRBJ1-1, with D possibly matching TRBD1 (6 bases). CDR1 and CDR2 (germline): SNHLY, FYNNEI. Trimming took off 7 bases at V and 8 bases at J, with 17 bases between the two ends. This CDR3 has 13 residues. As DNA, the CDR3 is TGTGCCAGCACGGACAGACTGGGCGACGAAGCTTTCTTT. Its protein product is CASTDRLGDEAFF. Full variable domain (missing parts from reference TRBV2 and TRBJ1-1): EPEVTQTPSHQVTQMGQEVILRCVPISNHLYFYWYRQILGQKVEFLVSFYNNEISEKSEIFDDQFSVERPDGSNFTLKIRSTKLEDSAMYFCASTDRLGDEAFFGQGTRLTVV.

This clonotype was recorded a few times. The chain recombines TRBV20-1 with TRBJ1-5, with TRBD1 identical over 8 bases. CDR3 length equals 15 residues. Trimming took 4 bases from V and 2 from J; bases not matched to a gene: 7. Germline values: CDR1 DFQATT, CDR2 SNEGSKA (reference sequence). Here the CDR3 DNA reads TGCAGTGCTAAAACAGGGGGTTCGGGCAATCAGCCCCAGCATTTT. Protein product: CSAKTGGSGNQPQHF.

This clonotype showed up many times. The chain uses TRBV2 and TRBJ2-3, with D tentatively TRBD1 (5 bases). The CDR3 loop spans 12 amino acids. CDR1 and CDR2 from the germline V gene are SNHLY and FYNNEI. V lost 6 bases, J lost 5 bases, and 9 bases lay in between. CDR3 amino acids: CASSRVGDTQYF. CDR3 nucleotides: TGTGCCAGCAGCAGGGTTGGAGATACGCAGTATTTT. Variable domain in full (rest from reference TRBV2 and TRBJ2-3): EPEVTQTPSHQVTQMGQEVILRCVPISNHLYFYWYRQILGQKVEFLVSFYNNEISEKSEIFDDQFSVERPDGSNFTLKIRSTKLEDSAMYFCASSRVGDTQYFGPGTRLTVL.

In its sample, this clonotype was seen a few times. The genes are TRBV6-1 and TRBJ2-7, with D uncertain. The CDR3 has 13 amino acids. From germline, CDR1 is MNHNS and CDR2 SASEGT. Trimming pared 6 bases from V and 0 bases from J, leaving 9 bases between. The CDR3, as DNA: TGTGCCAGCAGCCGCCCGAGCTCCTACGAGCAGTACTTC. Its translation: CASSRPSSYEQYF.

This clonotype has ten or more counts. The chain recombines TRBV5-1 with TRBJ2-2; no clear D. V lost 0 bases and J lost 5, with 14 bases in between. Germline V lookup: CDR1 SGHRS, CDR2 YFSETQ. The CDR3 is 16 amino acids. The CDR3 DNA sequence: TGCGCCAGCAGCTTGGACGGAGTCGGGCGGACCGGGGAGCTGTTTTTT. Protein: CASSLDGVGRTGELFF. The full variable domain, rest sourced from reference TRBV5-1 and TRBJ2-2, is KAGVTQTPRYLIKTRGQQVTLSCSPISGHRSVSWYQQTPGQGLQFLFEYFSETQRNKGNFPGRFSGRQFSNSRSEMNVSTLELGDSALYLCASSLDGVGRTGELFFGEGSRLTVL.

There are many counts of this clonotype. V is TRBV29-1 and J is TRBJ2-3; no clear D gene. Per the germline V gene, CDR1 is SQVTM and CDR2 is ANQGSEA. CDR3 size: 11 residues. Trimming took 5 bases from V and 4 from J, leaving 7 bases between them. As DNA, the CDR3 is TGCAGCGTTAAGGTGGCAGATACGCAGTATTTT. Translating gives CSVKVADTQYF.

This clonotype was picked up many times. The genes are TRBV12-3 or TRBV12-4 and TRBJ1-3, with unresolved D. Trimming left V 1 base short and J 0 bases short, with 16 bases between. The CDR3 has 18 residues. The CDR3 DNA follows: TGTGCCAGCAGTTTAGGGTGGGATCAGCCCATCTCTGGAAACACCATATATTTT. Translation gives CASSLGWDQPISGNTIYF.

In its sample, this clonotype was seen once. The gene calls are TRBV5-6 and TRBJ1-1; D ambiguous. The CDR3 totals 14 residues. Germline CDR1 is SGHDT and CDR2 is YYEEEE. Trimming removed 0 bases from V and 4 bases from J, with 10 bases in between. The CDR3 spells CASSLGGRSTEAFF. CDR3 sequence (DNA): TGTGCCAGCAGCTTGGGTGGGAGGAGCACTGAAGCTTTCTTT.